This TCR beta chain is drawn from a study of cytotoxic CD8 clonotypes in ibrutinib-treated CLL. On the study more broadly: Among the patients, ten to eleven presented as relapsed/refractory and over 14 as treatment-naive; 17 showed unmutated IGHV. Study-wide points: Baseline-level clonality went beyond age-matched healthy donors and moved in step with circulating CD8+ T-cell counts. Samples from sustained-remission and progressing patients were taken at different times. Whereas clonality rose at ibrutinib response, it declined toward baseline at progression.

V lost 1 base and J 4 bases, leaving 14 bases between the germline ends. CDR3 size: 16 residues. CDR1 and CDR2 (germline): MGHRA, YSYEKL. Concerning this clone: Its antigen is undetermined.

TCRdb keeps only in-frame clones here, not all; method: immunoSEQ multiplex PCR. The sample yields 160,000 or so clones, about 80% seen once. The TCR comes from a human donor with chronic lymphocytic leukemia. Sequenced here: PBMCs, sampled after 12 months of ibrutinib treatment. This sequence joins TRBV4-1 and TRBJ2-1; possible D gene TRBD1, 6 bases. As DNA, the CDR3 is TGCGCCAGCAGCCAAGGGTGGGGGCCCTTTTACAATGAGCAGTTCTTC. It translates to CASSQGWGPFYNEQFF.